A single sample gave rise to the 23 T cell receptor beta chains below, sequenced in a study of yellow fever vaccine responses in identical twins. TCRdb fed the RT-PCR reads into MiXCR, producing one record per CDR3 protein. The sample includes about 6,900 distinct CDR3 sequences, less than 90% seen only once; the top ten take 3% to 4%. The material was T cells from blood (PBMCs), unsorted or a sorted subset (not recorded which), obtained before or after yellow fever vaccination (not recorded which). The receptors were sampled from a woman under 30 who received the yellow fever vaccine.

The CDR3 spells CASSFGTSSGGADTQYF. The CDR3 nucleotides are TGTGCCAGCAGCTTTGGGACCTCTAGCGGGGGGGCAGATACGCAGTATTTT. The V call is TRBV5-6, the J call TRBJ2-3; 12 nucleotides match TRBD2. Trimming removed 2 bases from V and 4 bases from J; junction bases left unmatched: 8. Germline V CDR1 and CDR2: SGHDT, YYEEEE. The CDR3 is 17 residues long. Together with reference TRBV5-6 and TRBJ2-3, the CDR3 gives the full variable domain: DAGVTQSPTHLIKTRGQQVTLRCSPKSGHDTVSWYQQALGQGPQFIFQYYEEEERQRGNFPDRFSGHQFPNYSSELNVNALLLGDSALYLCASSFGTSSGGADTQYFGPGTRLTVL.

The V gene is TRBV11-3, the J gene TRBJ2-4; no clear D. The CDR3 totals 13 residues. V gave up 0 bases and J gave up 7 bases, with 7 bases separating them. In germline, CDR1 is SGHNT, CDR2 YENEEA. This CDR3 reads CASSLEVGNIQYF. The CDR3 DNA sequence: TGTGCCAGCAGCTTAGAGGTCGGCAACATTCAGTACTTC.

The CDR3 DNA reads as TGTGCCAGCAGCTTCGGTGTAGCCTACGAGCAGTACTTC. Its protein product is CASSFGVAYEQYF. The chain uses TRBV11-1 and TRBJ2-7; D ambiguous. Trimming took 3 bases from V and 2 from J, leaving 8 bases between them. Germline CDR1 reads SGHAT; CDR2 reads FQDESV (reference sequence). The CDR3 covers 13 residues.

The chain couples TRBV5-6 to TRBJ2-7, with D perhaps matching TRBD1 (6 bases). Germline V gives CDR1 SGHDT, CDR2 YYEEEE. Trimming shortened V by 0 bases and J by 2 bases, and 12 bases separated the two germline ends. This CDR3 is 15 amino acids long. In DNA form, the CDR3 reads TGTGCCAGCAGCTTGGCTCCGGGACATACCTACGAGCAGTACTTC. Its protein is CASSLAPGHTYEQYF.

CDR3 in amino acids: CASSLIQLGQVNTGELFF. For the CDR3, the DNA is TGTGCCAGCAGCTTGATCCAGTTGGGACAGGTCAACACCGGGGAGCTGTTTTTT. The chain couples TRBV5-6 to TRBJ2-2; TRBD1 matches 8 bases. This CDR3 has 18 residues. V trimming: 1 base; J trimming: 2 bases; junction bases outside the gene matches: 10. Germline values: CDR1 SGHDT, CDR2 YYEEEE.

The chain recombines TRBV11-1 with TRBJ2-7, with D perhaps matching TRBD2 (6 bases). The germline gives CDR1 SGHAT, CDR2 FQDESV (reference sequence). The CDR3 runs 15 residues. V shed 5 bases and J shed 3 bases, with 17 bases lying between them. DNA of the CDR3: TGTGCCAGCAGCACGCGGGACTCCGGAATCTACGAGCAGTACTTC. It yields the protein CASSTRDSGIYEQYF.

The chain has TRBV28 and TRBJ1-1; D gene unclear. The CDR3 spans 10 residues. CDR1 MDHEN and CDR2 SYDVKM come from the germline V gene. V lost 8 bases and J lost 8, with 9 bases in between. CDR3 amino acids: CASSDGEAFF. The CDR3 DNA is TGTGCCAGCTCGGACGGAGAAGCTTTCTTT.

The chain has TRBV5-6 and TRBJ2-5; D gene ambiguous. The V end lost 0 bases, the J end lost 2 bases, and 5 bases lay between the germline ends. Per the germline V gene, CDR1 is SGHDT and CDR2 is YYEEEE. CDR3 length: 13 residues. Here the CDR3 DNA reads TGTGCCAGCAGCTTGGGACCTCAAGAGACCCAGTACTTC. Translated, it gives CASSLGPQETQYF.

J is TRBJ1-1 and V is TRBV29-1; D gene ambiguous. This CDR3 contains 12 residues. Germline CDR1 and CDR2: SQVTM and ANQGSEA. Between the trimmed V and J ends, which lost 5 bases and 6 bases, there was a span of 13 bases. CDR3 nucleotide sequence: TGCAGCGTTCTTGGCGAGCCCCCTGAAGCTTTCTTT. Amino acids: CSVLGEPPEAFF.

This clonotype turned up a few times. The chain is built from TRBV9 and TRBJ2-7, with D perhaps TRBD2 (5 bases). CDR1 SGDLS and CDR2 YYNGEE come from the germline V gene. The CDR3 has 13 residues. Trimming stripped 3 bases from V and 3 bases from J, with 10 bases between. The DNA for the CDR3 is TGTGCCAGCAGCGCCTCCAGCGGCTACGAGCAGTACTTC. This sequence encodes CASSASSGYEQYF.

The J gene is TRBJ1-1, the V gene TRBV4-3; D is ambiguous. This CDR3 contains 13 residues. The V and J ends lost 0 bases and 3 bases respectively, with 5 bases between them. Germline V gene lookup returns CDR1 LGHNA and CDR2 YSLEER. CDR3 sequence: CASSQDIHTEAFF. The CDR3 DNA follows: TGCGCCAGCAGCCAAGATATTCACACTGAAGCTTTCTTT.

This chain links TRBV7-6 with TRBJ2-6; D unclear. The CDR3 contains 14 residues. CDR1 is SGHVS and CDR2 is FNYEAQ in the germline V gene. The ends were cut back, 3 bases at V and 0 bases at J, with 3 bases in the middle. CDR3 nucleotides: TGTGCCAGCAGCTTGAACTCTGGGGCCAACGTCCTGACTTTC. Translation gives CASSLNSGANVLTF.

The genes are TRBV28 and TRBJ2-1; D is ambiguous. CDR1 and CDR2 (germline): MDHEN, SYDVKM. The ends were cut back, 0 bases at V and 0 bases at J, with 6 bases in the middle. This CDR3 spans 15 amino acids. CDR3 coding DNA: TGTGCCAGCAGTTTATGGACGAGCTCCTACAATGAGCAGTTCTTC. It specifies CASSLWTSSYNEQFF.

This chain connects TRBV20-1 to TRBJ2-1; D is ambiguous. CDR1 is DFQATT and CDR2 is SNEGSKA in the germline V gene (reference sequence). V was cut by 7 bases and J by 0 bases, with 10 bases left in between. The CDR3 sequence is 13 residues long. In DNA, the CDR3 is TGCAGTGGACTGAACCGCTCCTACAATGAGCAGTTCTTC. Translated, it gives CSGLNRSYNEQFF.

J is TRBJ1-1 and V is TRBV5-4; TRBD1 might be the D (6 bases). The germline V gene encodes CDR1 SGHNT and CDR2 YYREEE (reference sequence). V dropped 0 bases and J dropped 3 bases, with 12 bases sitting between them. CDR3 length equals 15 residues. CDR3 DNA: TGTGCCAGCAGCTTGGGGGGGGCGCGGGACACTGAAGCTTTCTTT. Translation gives CASSLGGARDTEAFF. The full variable domain, rest sourced from reference TRBV5-4 and TRBJ1-1, is ETGVTQSPTHLIKTRGQQVTLRCSSQSGHNTVSWYQQALGQGPQFIFQYYREEENGRGNFPPRFSGLQFPNYSSELNVNALELDDSALYLCASSLGGARDTEAFFGQGTRLTVV.

For this clonotype: Germline is not matched at one junction end, which may reflect a read error. This chain uses TRBV5-1 with TRBJ2-3; the D gene could be TRBD1 or TRBD2 (5 bases each). Germline values: CDR1 SGHRS, CDR2 YFSETQ. CDR3 length equals 17 residues. The CDR3, as DNA: TGCGCCAGCAGCGTTGGGACGGCCTATGACGGCACAGATACGCAATATTTT. Amino acid sequence: CASSVGTAYDGTDTQYF.

This chain links TRBV4-1 with TRBJ2-5, with TRBD2 matching 10 bases. This CDR3 region has 15 residues. V dropped 4 bases and J dropped 4; count of bases not matched to a gene: 6. Germline V gene lookup returns CDR1 MGHRA and CDR2 YSYEKL. The CDR3 loop reads CASSLKRGGRETQYF. CDR3 sequence (DNA): TGCGCCAGCAGCCTAAAGCGGGGGGGCCGAGAGACCCAGTACTTC.

In DNA, the CDR3 is TGTGCCAGCAGTGAATGGGTTAGAGATGGCCGAGTCACAGATACGCAGTATTTT. Its protein product is CASSEWVRDGRVTDTQYF. V is TRBV25-1 and J is TRBJ2-3; D is undetermined. The V gene's germline CDR1 is MGHDK and CDR2 SYGVNS. The CDR3 runs to 18 residues. V lost 1 base and J lost 2, with 19 bases in between.

The V gene is TRBV10-3, the J gene TRBJ2-3; 10 positions agree with TRBD2. Losses at the gene ends were 6 bases for V and 5 bases for J; bases not matched to a gene: 11. CDR1 ENHRY and CDR2 SYGVKD come from the germline V gene. The CDR3 is 16 amino acids. Here the CDR3 reads CAISEVASGSKDTQYF. The CDR3 DNA follows: TGTGCCATCAGCGAGGTAGCTAGCGGGAGTAAAGATACGCAGTATTTT.

The J gene is TRBJ2-7, the V gene TRBV20-1; D ambiguous. The CDR3 length is 13 residues. Germline values: CDR1 DFQATT, CDR2 SNEGSKA (reference sequence). V was pared by 3 bases and J by 4 bases, with 13 bases between. In DNA form, the CDR3 reads TGCAGTGCTAGGGGCTCGGGTGGTTACGAGCAGTACTTC. Translation gives CSARGSGGYEQYF.

This clonotype is deemed large (0.1 to 1%). The rearrangement links TRBV28 to TRBJ2-3; possible D gene TRBD2, 6 bases. The germline V gene has CDR1 MDHEN and CDR2 SYDVKM. This CDR3 has 16 amino acids. The ends were cut back, 10 bases at V and 1 base at J, with 21 bases in the middle. This CDR3 is CATRDSQAGGTDTQYF. The CDR3 DNA reads as TGTGCCACTCGGGACTCCCAGGCGGGTGGCACAGATACGCAGTATTTT.

This clonotype appeared a few times. The chain uses TRBV6-5 and TRBJ2-1, with a tentative D call TRBD2 (6 bases). V dropped 0 bases and J dropped 12 bases, with 15 bases sitting between them. This CDR3 has 14 residues. Looked up from germline, CDR1 is MNHEY and CDR2 is SVGAGI. CDR3: CASSYSSNGGGQFF. Here the CDR3 DNA reads TGTGCCAGCAGTTACTCGAGCAATGGGGGAGGGCAGTTCTTC.

Worth noting for this clonotype: The germline gene is not matched at one end of the junction; a read error may be the cause. The chain links TRBV7-7 to TRBJ2-5; 10 nucleotides line up with TRBD2. Germline CDR1 reads SSHAT; CDR2 reads FNYEAQ (reference sequence). This CDR3 has 15 amino acids. The CDR3 DNA is TGTGCTAGCAGCTTAGATGAGCGGGAGGGAGAGACCCAGTACTTC. Translated: CASSLDEREGETQYF.